The clone carrying this TCR beta chain has just a few counts. A second PCR of 7 to 11 cycles used a sample-barcoded 5' primer and a J-beta primer mix. TCRdb re-called the 5' RACE reads with MiXCR, one entry per CDR3 protein. The sample has about 830,000 distinct CDR3 sequences, about 59% seen once; the top ten hold around 30%. This specimen comes from a study of blood T cells in healthy people across ages. This TCR was recovered from a man under 40 in good health. What was sequenced was blood.

The CDR3 region has the DNA TGTGCCAGCAGCTTAGAAGGGAGCGCCCCTGAGCAGTTCTTC. Translation gives CASSLEGSAPEQFF. V and J are TRBV7-2 and TRBJ2-1; tentative D call: TRBD2 (5 bases). The CDR3 length is 14 residues. The germline CDR1 and CDR2 sequences are SGHTA and FQGNSA. V lost 1 base, J lost 9 bases, and 13 bases lay in between.